The next 32 T cell receptor beta chains were all read from a single sample in a study of glioma-infiltrating T cells after dendritic cell vaccination. Sample time point: after dendritic cell vaccination, including at tumor progression/relapse. Repertoires were generated with immunoSEQ multiplex PCR, while TCRdb's copy carries only in-frame clones and drops some. The data show some 24,000 clones, nearly 90% seen once. Sequencing was performed on blood, taken after dendritic cell vaccination. Every receptor here comes from a human donor with glioblastoma.

The gene calls are TRBV4-2 and TRBJ2-7; 7 nucleotides agree with TRBD2. The CDR3 is made up of 16 amino acids. The germline CDR1 and CDR2 sequences are LGHNA and YNFKEQ. Trimming took 0 bases from V and 6 from J; bases not matched to a gene: 11. For the CDR3, the DNA is TGTGCCAGCAGCCAAGATCCACTTGCGGGGGTGGGCGAGCAGTACTTC. Its translation: CASSQDPLAGVGEQYF.

This sequence joins TRBV27 and TRBJ2-7, with a possible D match to TRBD1 (5 bases). Trimming left V 4 bases short and J 5 bases short, with 21 bases between. The germline CDR1 and CDR2 sequences are MNHEY and SMNVEV (reference sequence). This CDR3 spans 16 amino acids. The CDR3: CASSSPLRQSRNEQYF. The DNA for the CDR3 is TGTGCCAGCAGTTCCCCTCTCCGACAGTCACGTAACGAGCAGTACTTC.

The chain has TRBV27 and TRBJ2-1, with 10 bases matching TRBD1. The CDR3 covers 15 residues. Trimming at V came to 6 bases and at J to 6 bases, leaving 8 bases not matched to a gene. The germline V gene has CDR1 MNHEY and CDR2 SMNVEV (reference sequence). As DNA, the CDR3 is TGTGCCAGCAGAACCCGGGACAGGGGAGGCAATGAGCAGTTCTTC. This translates into CASRTRDRGGNEQFF.

This sequence joins TRBV7-9 and TRBJ2-6; D gene ambiguous. V shed 5 bases and J shed 0 bases, with 20 bases lying between them. Germline assignment: CDR1 SEHNR and CDR2 FQNEAQ (reference sequence). This CDR3 is 19 amino acids long. CDR3 amino acids: CASSGIDARLPSGANVLTF. CDR3 DNA sequence: TGTGCCAGCAGCGGAATAGATGCTAGACTCCCCTCTGGGGCCAACGTCCTGACTTTC.

V is TRBV7-2 and J is TRBJ1-3, with a tentative D call TRBD1 (5 bases). The V gene's germline CDR1 is SGHTA and CDR2 FQGNSA. V lost 5 bases and J 3 bases, leaving 14 bases between the germline ends. This CDR3 is built from 15 residues. CDR3 bases: TGTGCCAGCAGCACCCAGGGTGTCCGTGGAAACACCATATATTTT. It codes for CASSTQGVRGNTIYF.

Written as DNA, the CDR3 is TGTGCCAGCGAGAGACAGGGCTACACTGAAGCTTTCTTT. Its translation is CASERQGYTEAFF. This chain links TRBV19 with TRBJ1-1, with 7 nucleotides matching TRBD1. CDR3 size: 13 residues. The J segment lost 3 bases and the V segment lost 9 bases, leaving 7 bases of the junction unmatched. In germline, CDR1 is LNHDA, CDR2 SQIVND (reference sequence).

This rearrangement joins TRBV27 to TRBJ2-3, with TRBD2 as a possible D gene (6 bases). Germline CDR1 reads MNHEY; CDR2 reads SMNVEV (reference sequence). The CDR3 is 15 residues long. Trimming left V 0 bases short and J 2 bases short, with 9 bases between. Written as DNA, the CDR3 is TGTGCCAGCAGTTTATCGGCGGGGATCACAGATACGCAGTATTTT. It specifies CASSLSAGITDTQYF.

This chain links TRBV25-1 with TRBJ2-7; D is ambiguous. The CDR3 runs to 12 residues. Germline CDR1 MGHDK, CDR2 SYGVNS. Deletions cut 1 base from V and 6 bases from J, with 7 bases between. CDR3 region: CASSESVSEQYF. The CDR3, as DNA: TGTGCCAGCAGTGAATCTGTATCCGAGCAGTACTTC.

The CDR3 is CASSLDGGGEQFF. The CDR3, as DNA: TGCGCCAGCAGCTTGGATGGAGGAGGGGAGCAGTTCTTC. The chain combines TRBV5-1 with TRBJ2-1, with D tentatively TRBD2 (6 bases). This CDR3 has 13 amino acids. Trimming left V 0 bases short and J 10 bases short, with 11 bases between. Germline CDR1 SGHRS, CDR2 YFSETQ.

The rearrangement links TRBV4-2 to TRBJ2-1, with 10 bases aligning to TRBD2. V shed 5 bases, J shed 7 bases, and the junction held 5 bases outside the gene matches. This CDR3 has 14 amino acids. CDR1 LGHNA and CDR2 YNFKEQ come from the germline V gene. CDR3 loop: CASSTLAGDNEQFF. Here the CDR3 DNA reads TGTGCCAGCAGCACCCTAGCGGGGGATAATGAGCAGTTCTTC.

This chain uses TRBV6-1 with TRBJ1-2; no firm D call. This CDR3 is 14 amino acids long. Germline CDR1 MNHNS, CDR2 SASEGT. With 6 bases removed from V and 3 bases from J, the gap between germline ends came to 14 bases. The chain's CDR3 is CASRQLEFYYGYTF. In nucleotides, the CDR3 is TGTGCCAGCAGACAGCTCGAATTCTACTATGGCTACACCTTC.

V usage is TRBV30 and J usage is TRBJ2-1; the match to TRBD2 covers 14 bases. Losses at the gene ends were 0 bases for V and 7 bases for J; bases not matched to a gene: 8. Germline-derived CDR1 and CDR2 are GTSNPN and SVGIG (reference sequence). The CDR3 is 17 residues long. The CDR3 sequence: CAWSVRLTSGGANEQFF. The DNA of the CDR3 is TGTGCCTGGAGTGTAAGGCTGACTAGCGGGGGGGCAAATGAGCAGTTCTTC. Drawing the rest from reference TRBV30 and TRBJ2-1, the complete variable domain is SQTIHQWPATLVQPVGSPLSLECTVEGTSNPNLYWYRQAAGRGLQLLFYSVGIGQISSEVPQNLSASRPQDRQFILSSKKLLLSDSGFYLCAWSVRLTSGGANEQFFGPGTRLTVL.

V usage is TRBV19 and J usage is TRBJ2-6; a weak D match, TRBD1 (6 bases). From germline, CDR1 is LNHDA and CDR2 SQIVND (reference sequence). Between the trimmed V and J ends, which lost 6 bases and 0 bases, there was a span of 18 bases. The length of the CDR3 is 18 residues. The CDR3 nucleotides read TGTGCCAGTAGGCCGTACAGGGATTATCCCTCTGGGGCCAACGTCCTGACTTTC. Protein sequence: CASRPYRDYPSGANVLTF.

This chain uses TRBV19 with TRBJ2-2, with D perhaps matching TRBD2 (6 bases). From germline, CDR1 is LNHDA and CDR2 SQIVND (reference sequence). Trimming took off 5 bases at V and 1 base at J, with 11 bases between the two ends. This CDR3 has 15 residues. The CDR3 spells CASSRGWQNTGELFF. Here the CDR3 DNA reads TGTGCCAGTAGTCGGGGGTGGCAGAACACCGGGGAGCTGTTTTTT. Full variable domain (missing parts from reference TRBV19 and TRBJ2-2): DGGITQSPKYLFRKEGQNVTLSCEQNLNHDAMYWYRQDPGQGLRLIYYSQIVNDFQKGDIAEGYSVSREKKESFPLTVTSAQKNPTAFYLCASSRGWQNTGELFFGEGSRLTVL.

The J gene is TRBJ2-1, the V gene TRBV6-1; D remains ambiguous. Per the germline V gene, CDR1 is MNHNS and CDR2 is SASEGT. CDR3 size: 15 residues. V gave up 4 bases and J gave up 0 bases, with 10 bases separating them. The CDR3 sequence is CASSAPPFSYNEQFF. CDR3 bases: TGTGCCAGCAGTGCCCCTCCCTTCTCCTACAATGAGCAGTTCTTC.

The rearrangement uses TRBV5-1 and TRBJ2-3; the match to TRBD1 covers 9 bases. Per the germline V gene, CDR1 is SGHRS and CDR2 is YFSETQ. V dropped 4 bases and J dropped 4; count of bases not matched to a gene: 10. CDR3 length: 16 residues. The CDR3 reads CASSANTGGVADTQYF. The CDR3 nucleotides read TGCGCCAGCAGCGCGAATACAGGGGGCGTCGCAGATACGCAGTATTTT.

The chain carries TRBV6-5 and TRBJ1-1; 8 nucleotides match TRBD1. This CDR3 comprises 12 residues. The V gene's germline CDR1 is MNHEY and CDR2 SVGAGI. V shed 5 bases and J 6 bases; nucleotides not matched to a gene: 2. The CDR3 loop reads CASSIQGAEAFF. CDR3 nucleotide sequence: TGTGCCAGCAGTATACAGGGGGCTGAAGCTTTCTTT.

The chain is built from TRBV19 and TRBJ1-2; D is unresolved. V was cut by 6 bases and J by 4 bases, with 12 bases left in between. The CDR3 length is 13 residues. Germline V gives CDR1 LNHDA, CDR2 SQIVND (reference sequence). This CDR3 is CASSSTGVYGYTF. For the CDR3, the DNA is TGTGCCAGTAGCTCAACGGGAGTCTATGGCTACACCTTC.

This rearrangement joins TRBV7-2 to TRBJ1-2, with a weak D call TRBD1 (5 bases). V was trimmed by 5 bases and J by 8 bases, leaving 15 bases between them. Per the germline V gene, CDR1 is SGHTA and CDR2 is FQGNSA. The CDR3 consists of 13 residues. The CDR3 here is CASSPDGGRGYTF. The CDR3 region has the DNA TGTGCCAGCAGCCCCGACGGGGGTCGGGGCTACACCTTC.

This chain joins TRBV10-2 and TRBJ1-5; a possible D gene is TRBD1 (5 bases). This CDR3 spans 13 amino acids. Germline V gives CDR1 WSHSY, CDR2 SAAADI. V lost 6 bases, J lost 0 bases, and 6 bases lay in between. CDR3 nucleotide sequence: TGCGCCAGCAGGGACAATAGCAATCAGCCCCAGCATTTT. Protein product: CASRDNSNQPQHF.

V usage is TRBV25-1 and J usage is TRBJ2-3, with 7 bases identical to TRBD1. The CDR3 has 14 amino acids. The J segment lost 0 bases and the V segment lost 11 bases, leaving 8 bases of the junction unmatched. From germline, CDR1 is MGHDK and CDR2 SYGVNS. Written as DNA, the CDR3 is TGTGCCGCAACGGGACAGAAGAGCACAGATACGCAGTATTTT. Encoded protein: CAATGQKSTDTQYF.

V usage is TRBV19 and J usage is TRBJ2-3; 9 bases agree with TRBD2. The CDR3 is 16 residues long. The V gene end was trimmed by 4 bases and the J gene end by 2 bases; junction bases not matched to a gene: 7. Germline CDR1 LNHDA, CDR2 SQIVND (reference sequence). The DNA for the CDR3 is TGTGCCAGTAGTAGGCTAGCGGGATTAAACACAGATACGCAGTATTTT. It encodes CASSRLAGLNTDTQYF.

The V call is TRBV2, the J call TRBJ2-2; 11 bases map to TRBD2. This CDR3 has 17 amino acids. V lost 5 bases, J lost 2 bases, and 7 bases stayed unmatched. CDR1 and CDR2 (germline): SNHLY, FYNNEI. The CDR3 DNA sequence: TGTGCCAGCAGTTGGGCTAGCGGGGGGAGCAACACCGGGGAGCTGTTTTTT. Translating it yields CASSWASGGSNTGELFF.

This rearrangement joins TRBV4-2 to TRBJ2-1, with 13 bases fitting TRBD2. CDR1 and CDR2 from the germline V gene are LGHNA and YNFKEQ. The CDR3 contains 14 residues. The trim removed 9 bases at V and 2 bases at J, leaving 1 base unmatched. CDR3 coding DNA: TGTGCCAGTACTAGCGGGGGGGCCTACAATGAGCAGTTCTTC. It codes for CASTSGGAYNEQFF.

The chain joins TRBV4-1 to TRBJ2-7; D may be TRBD2 (6 bases). The V end lost 0 bases, the J end lost 2 bases, and 11 bases lay between the germline ends. The CDR3 loop spans 15 amino acids. CDR1 MGHRA and CDR2 YSYEKL come from the germline V gene. The CDR3: CASSQEAGLAYEQYF. In nucleotides, the CDR3 is TGCGCCAGCAGCCAAGAGGCGGGGTTAGCCTACGAGCAGTACTTC.

V gene TRBV20-1 combines with J gene TRBJ2-5; 7 bases are a match to TRBD2. Germline V gives CDR1 DFQATT, CDR2 SNEGSKA (reference sequence). This CDR3 is built from 10 residues. The CDR3 DNA is TGCGGGCCGGGGGGTAAGACCCAGTACTTC. It translates to CGPGGKTQYF.

V and J are TRBV5-1 and TRBJ2-5, with 8 bases lining up with TRBD2. V was clipped by 4 bases and J by 1 base; unmatched bases: 9. Germline V gene lookup returns CDR1 SGHRS and CDR2 YFSETQ. The length of the CDR3 is 16 residues. CDR3 in amino acids: CASSTVAGNLQETQYF. CDR3 bases: TGCGCCAGCAGCACCGTAGCGGGGAATCTCCAAGAGACCCAGTACTTC. Complete variable domain (other parts from reference TRBV5-1 and TRBJ2-5): KAGVTQTPRYLIKTRGQQVTLSCSPISGHRSVSWYQQTPGQGLQFLFEYFSETQRNKGNFPGRFSGRQFSNSRSEMNVSTLELGDSALYLCASSTVAGNLQETQYFGPGTRLLVL.

This clone has more than one count but fewer than ten. V usage is TRBV30 and J usage is TRBJ1-4; no reliable D call. Germline V lookup: CDR1 GTSNPN, CDR2 SVGIG (reference sequence). The V gene lost 4 bases and the J gene lost 8 bases, with 20 bases spanning the gap. The CDR3 extends over 15 amino acids. The CDR3 reads CAWKEGQARGEKLFF. CDR3 nucleotides: TGTGCCTGGAAAGAAGGGCAGGCCCGCGGGGAAAAACTGTTTTTT.

CDR3: CASSSYGQPQNTGELFF. The CDR3 nucleotides read TGTGCCAGCAGCTCCTATGGACAGCCTCAGAACACCGGGGAGCTGTTTTTT. The chain joins TRBV11-3 to TRBJ2-2, with D perhaps TRBD1 (6 bases). CDR1 and CDR2 from the germline V gene are SGHNT and YENEEA. The V and J ends lost 4 bases and 1 base respectively, with 16 bases between them. The CDR3 is made up of 17 amino acids.

The rearrangement links TRBV27 to TRBJ1-2; D call uncertain. Trimming took 10 bases from V and 8 from J, leaving 29 bases between them. Germline V lookup: CDR1 MNHEY, CDR2 SMNVEV (reference sequence). The CDR3 runs to 16 residues. CDR3 residues: CATRPSGIGFGWGYTF. In DNA, the CDR3 is TGTGCCACTCGGCCGTCGGGAATCGGCTTTGGGTGGGGCTACACCTTC.

This CDR3 reads CASSLGLAGGQSEQYF. For the CDR3, the DNA is TGTGCCAGCAGCTTGGGACTAGCGGGGGGCCAGAGCGAGCAGTACTTC. The chain recombines TRBV5-4 with TRBJ2-7, with 13 bases aligning to TRBD2. The junction had 6 bases not matched to a gene; V was cut back by 0 bases and J by 6 bases. CDR3 length: 16 amino acids. Germline V gene sequence: CDR1 SGHNT, CDR2 YYREEE (reference sequence).

The chain employs TRBV19 and TRBJ2-3; 8 bases line up with TRBD2. Germline CDR1 reads LNHDA; CDR2 reads SQIVND (reference sequence). This CDR3 is 15 amino acids long. Trimming cost V 1 base and J 4 bases; bases outside gene matches: 4. DNA for the CDR3: TGTGCCAGTAGTATAGTGGGACTAGACCCAGATACGCAGTATTTT. Its translation: CASSIVGLDPDTQYF.